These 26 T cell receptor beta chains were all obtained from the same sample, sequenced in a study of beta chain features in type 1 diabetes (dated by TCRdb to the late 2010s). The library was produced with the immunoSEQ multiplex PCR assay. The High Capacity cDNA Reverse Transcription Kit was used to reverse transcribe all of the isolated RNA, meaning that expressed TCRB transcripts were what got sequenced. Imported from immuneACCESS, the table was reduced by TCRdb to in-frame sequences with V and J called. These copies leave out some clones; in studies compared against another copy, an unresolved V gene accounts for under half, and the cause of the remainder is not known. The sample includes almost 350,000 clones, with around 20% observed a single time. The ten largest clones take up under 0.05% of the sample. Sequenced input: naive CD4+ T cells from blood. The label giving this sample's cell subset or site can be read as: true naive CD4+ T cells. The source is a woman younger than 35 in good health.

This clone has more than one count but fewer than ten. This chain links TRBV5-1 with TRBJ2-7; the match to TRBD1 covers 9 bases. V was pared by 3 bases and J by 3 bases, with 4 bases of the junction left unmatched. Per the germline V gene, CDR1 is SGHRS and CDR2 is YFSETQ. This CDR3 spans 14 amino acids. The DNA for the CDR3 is TGCGCCAGCAGCTGGACAGGGGCAGGCTACGAGCAGTACTTC. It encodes CASSWTGAGYEQYF.

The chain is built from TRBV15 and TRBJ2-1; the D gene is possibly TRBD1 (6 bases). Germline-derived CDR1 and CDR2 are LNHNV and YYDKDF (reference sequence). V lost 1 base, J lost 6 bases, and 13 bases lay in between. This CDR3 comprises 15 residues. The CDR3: CATSRGTQGTNEQFF. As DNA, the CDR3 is TGTGCCACCAGCAGAGGTACTCAGGGGACCAATGAGCAGTTCTTC.

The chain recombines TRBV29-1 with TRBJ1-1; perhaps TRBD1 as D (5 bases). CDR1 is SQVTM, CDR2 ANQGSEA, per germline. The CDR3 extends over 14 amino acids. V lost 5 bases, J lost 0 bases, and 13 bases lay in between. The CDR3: CSVLRTNMNTEAFF. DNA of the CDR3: TGCAGCGTTCTCCGGACAAACATGAACACTGAAGCTTTCTTT. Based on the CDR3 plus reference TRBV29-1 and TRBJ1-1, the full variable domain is SAVISQKPSRDICQRGTSLTIQCQVDSQVTMMFWYRQQPGQSLTLIATANQGSEATYESGFVIDKFPISRPNLTFSTLTVSNMSPEDSSIYLCSVLRTNMNTEAFFGQGTRLTVV.

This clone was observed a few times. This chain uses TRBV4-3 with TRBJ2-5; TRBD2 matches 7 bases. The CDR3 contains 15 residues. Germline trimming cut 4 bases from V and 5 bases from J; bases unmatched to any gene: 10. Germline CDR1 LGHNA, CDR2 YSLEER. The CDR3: CASSLVAGSRETQYF. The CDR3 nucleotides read TGCGCCAGCAGCCTAGTAGCGGGCTCACGGGAGACCCAGTACTTC.

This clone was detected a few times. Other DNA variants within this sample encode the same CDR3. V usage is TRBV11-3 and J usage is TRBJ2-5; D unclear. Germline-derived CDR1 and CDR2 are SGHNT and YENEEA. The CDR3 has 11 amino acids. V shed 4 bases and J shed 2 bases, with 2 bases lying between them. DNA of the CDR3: TGTGCCAGCAGCTCGCAAGAGACCCAGTACTTC. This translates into CASSSQETQYF.

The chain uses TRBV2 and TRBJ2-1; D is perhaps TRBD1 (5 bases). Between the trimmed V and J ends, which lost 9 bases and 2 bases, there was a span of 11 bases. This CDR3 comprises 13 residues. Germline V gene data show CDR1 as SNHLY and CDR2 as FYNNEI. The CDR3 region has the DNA TGTGCCAGTACAGGTGGGGCCTACAATGAGCAGTTCTTC. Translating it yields CASTGGAYNEQFF.

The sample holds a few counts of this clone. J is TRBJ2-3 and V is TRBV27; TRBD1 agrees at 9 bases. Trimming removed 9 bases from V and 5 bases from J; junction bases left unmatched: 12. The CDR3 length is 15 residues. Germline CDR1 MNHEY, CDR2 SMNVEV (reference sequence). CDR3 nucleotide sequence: TGTGCCAGTGCCCACCGGGACAGGGCGAGAGATACGCAGTATTTT. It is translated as CASAHRDRARDTQYF.

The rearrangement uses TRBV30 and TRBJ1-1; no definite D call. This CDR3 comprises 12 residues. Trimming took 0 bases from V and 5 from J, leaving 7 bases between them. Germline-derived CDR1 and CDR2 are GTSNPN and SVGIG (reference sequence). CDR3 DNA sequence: TGTGCCTGGAGTGTTGGGAGGACTGAAGCTTTCTTT. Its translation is CAWSVGRTEAFF.

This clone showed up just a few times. The CDR3 here is CASSLGRGSGANVLTF. The DNA of the CDR3 is TGTGCCAGCAGTTTAGGACGGGGCTCTGGGGCCAACGTCCTGACTTTC. J is TRBJ2-6 and V is TRBV27, with TRBD2 as a possible D gene (5 bases). The germline gives CDR1 MNHEY, CDR2 SMNVEV (reference sequence). The CDR3 is 16 amino acids. Trimming shortened V by 2 bases and J by 0 bases, and 8 bases separated the two germline ends.

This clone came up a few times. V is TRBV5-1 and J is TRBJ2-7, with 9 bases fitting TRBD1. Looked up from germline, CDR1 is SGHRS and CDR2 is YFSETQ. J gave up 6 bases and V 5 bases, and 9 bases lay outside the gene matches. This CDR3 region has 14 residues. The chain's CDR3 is CASSPGTGQLEQYF. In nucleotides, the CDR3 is TGCGCCAGCAGTCCCGGGACAGGGCAACTCGAGCAGTACTTC.

The CDR3 is CASSTGTGGGTEAFF. The CDR3 nucleotides are TGTGCCAGCTCAACAGGGACAGGGGGGGGCACTGAAGCTTTCTTT. This chain connects TRBV18 to TRBJ1-1; 11 bases map to TRBD1. The CDR3 extends over 15 amino acids. The germline CDR1 and CDR2 sequences are KGHSH and LQKENI. V lost 5 bases and J lost 4; bases outside the gene matches: 6. The full variable domain, in which reference TRBV18 and TRBJ1-1 provide the parts outside the CDR3, is NAGVMQNPRHLVRRRGQEARLRCSPMKGHSHVYWYRQLPEEGLKFMVYLQKENIIDESGMPKERFSAEFPKEGPSILRIQQVVRGDSAAYFCASSTGTGGGTEAFFGQGTRLTVV.

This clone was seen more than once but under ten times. This CDR3 reads CSVRLEAGYTF. The CDR3 nucleotides read TGCAGCGTTCGTCTCGAGGCTGGCTACACCTTC. The V and J genes are TRBV29-1 and TRBJ1-2; D gene uncertain. V lost 5 bases, J lost 7 bases, and 11 bases lay in between. The germline CDR1 and CDR2 sequences are SQVTM and ANQGSEA. The length of the CDR3 is 11 residues.

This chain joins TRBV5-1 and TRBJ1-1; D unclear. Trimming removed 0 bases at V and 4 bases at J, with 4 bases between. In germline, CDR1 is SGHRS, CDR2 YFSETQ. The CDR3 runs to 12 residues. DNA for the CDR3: TGCGCCAGCAGCTTGGTCTCCACTGAAGCTTTCTTT. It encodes CASSLVSTEAFF. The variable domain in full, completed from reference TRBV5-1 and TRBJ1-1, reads KAGVTQTPRYLIKTRGQQVTLSCSPISGHRSVSWYQQTPGQGLQFLFEYFSETQRNKGNFPGRFSGRQFSNSRSEMNVSTLELGDSALYLCASSLVSTEAFFGQGTRLTVV.

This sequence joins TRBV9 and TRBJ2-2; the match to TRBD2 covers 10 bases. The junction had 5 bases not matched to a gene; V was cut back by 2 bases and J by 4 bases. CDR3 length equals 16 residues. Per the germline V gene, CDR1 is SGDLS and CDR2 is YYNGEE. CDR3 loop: CASSVSGGAATGELFF. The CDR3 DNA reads TGTGCCAGCAGCGTGAGCGGGGGGGCGGCCACCGGGGAGCTGTTTTTT.

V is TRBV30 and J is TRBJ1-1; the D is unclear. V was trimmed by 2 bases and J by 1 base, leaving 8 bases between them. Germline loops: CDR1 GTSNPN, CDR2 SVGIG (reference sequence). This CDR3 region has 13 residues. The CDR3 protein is CAWSRDWNTEAFF. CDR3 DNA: TGTGCCTGGAGTCGTGACTGGAACACTGAAGCTTTCTTT.

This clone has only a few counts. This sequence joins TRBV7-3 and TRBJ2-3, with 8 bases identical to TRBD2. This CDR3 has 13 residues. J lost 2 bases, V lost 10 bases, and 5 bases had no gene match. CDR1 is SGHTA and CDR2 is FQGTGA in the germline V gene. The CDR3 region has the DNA TGTGCCACAAAGCGGGGGAACACAGATACGCAGTATTTT. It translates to CATKRGNTDTQYF.

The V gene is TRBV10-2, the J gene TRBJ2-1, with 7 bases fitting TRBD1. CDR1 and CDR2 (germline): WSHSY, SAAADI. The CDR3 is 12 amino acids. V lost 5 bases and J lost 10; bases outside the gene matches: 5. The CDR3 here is CASSTQGWEQFF. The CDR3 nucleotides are TGCGCCAGCAGTACACAGGGGTGGGAGCAGTTCTTC.

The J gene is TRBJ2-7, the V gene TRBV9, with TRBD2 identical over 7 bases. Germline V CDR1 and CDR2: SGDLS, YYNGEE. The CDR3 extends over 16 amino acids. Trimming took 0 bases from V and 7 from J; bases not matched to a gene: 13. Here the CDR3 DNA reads TGTGCCAGCAGCGTAGCTGGCGGGGGTCCCGATACAGAGCAGTACTTC. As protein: CASSVAGGGPDTEQYF.

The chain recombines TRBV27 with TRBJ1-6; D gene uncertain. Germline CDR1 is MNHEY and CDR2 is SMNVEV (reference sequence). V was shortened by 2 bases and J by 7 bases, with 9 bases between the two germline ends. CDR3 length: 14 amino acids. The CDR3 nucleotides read TGTGCCAGCAGTTTAGGGCAGACCAATTCACCCCTCCACTTT. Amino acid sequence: CASSLGQTNSPLHF.

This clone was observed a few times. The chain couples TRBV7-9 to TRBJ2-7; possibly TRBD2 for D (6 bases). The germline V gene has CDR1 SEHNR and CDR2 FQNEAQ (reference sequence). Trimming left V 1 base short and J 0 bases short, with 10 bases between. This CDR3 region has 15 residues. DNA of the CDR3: TGTGCCAGCAGCTTAGATGGGGGGAGCTCCTACGAGCAGTACTTC. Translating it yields CASSLDGGSSYEQYF.

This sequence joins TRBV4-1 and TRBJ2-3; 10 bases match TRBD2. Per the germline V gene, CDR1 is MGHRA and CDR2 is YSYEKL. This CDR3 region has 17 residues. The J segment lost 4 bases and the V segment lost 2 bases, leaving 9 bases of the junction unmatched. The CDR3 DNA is TGCGCCAGCAGCCAAAATGGATGGCTAGCGGGAGCAGATACGCAGTATTTT. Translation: CASSQNGWLAGADTQYF.

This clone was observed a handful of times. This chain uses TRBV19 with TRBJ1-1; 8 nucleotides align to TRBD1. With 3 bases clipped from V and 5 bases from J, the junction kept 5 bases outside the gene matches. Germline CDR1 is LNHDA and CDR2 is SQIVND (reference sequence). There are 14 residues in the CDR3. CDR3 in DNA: TGTGCCAGTAGTATCCAGGGGGCGCGGACTGAAGCTTTCTTT. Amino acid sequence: CASSIQGARTEAFF.

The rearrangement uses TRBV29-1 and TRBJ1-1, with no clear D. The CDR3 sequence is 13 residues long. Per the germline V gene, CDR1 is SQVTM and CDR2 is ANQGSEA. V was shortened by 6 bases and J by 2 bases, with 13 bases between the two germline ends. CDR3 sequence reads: CSVPTRSNTEAFF. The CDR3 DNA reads TGCAGCGTCCCAACGAGATCCAACACTGAAGCTTTCTTT. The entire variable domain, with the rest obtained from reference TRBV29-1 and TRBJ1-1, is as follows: SAVISQKPSRDICQRGTSLTIQCQVDSQVTMMFWYRQQPGQSLTLIATANQGSEATYESGFVIDKFPISRPNLTFSTLTVSNMSPEDSSIYLCSVPTRSNTEAFFGQGTRLTVV.

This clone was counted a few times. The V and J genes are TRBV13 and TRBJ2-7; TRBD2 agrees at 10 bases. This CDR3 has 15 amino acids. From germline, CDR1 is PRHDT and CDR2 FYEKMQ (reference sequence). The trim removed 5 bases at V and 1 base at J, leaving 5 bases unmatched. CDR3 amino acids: CASSSSGGQSYEQYF. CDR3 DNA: TGTGCCAGCAGCAGTAGCGGGGGGCAATCCTACGAGCAGTACTTC.

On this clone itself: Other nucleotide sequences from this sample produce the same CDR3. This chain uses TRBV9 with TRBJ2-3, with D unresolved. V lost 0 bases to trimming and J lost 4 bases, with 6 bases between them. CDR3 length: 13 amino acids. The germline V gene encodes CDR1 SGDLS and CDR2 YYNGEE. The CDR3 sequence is CASSVGLADTQYF. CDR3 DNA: TGTGCCAGCAGCGTAGGTCTAGCAGATACGCAGTATTTT. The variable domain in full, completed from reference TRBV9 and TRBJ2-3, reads DSGVTQTPKHLITATGQRVTLRCSPRSGDLSVYWYQQSLDQGLQFLIQYYNGEERAKGNILERFSAQQFPDLHSELNLSSLELGDSALYFCASSVGLADTQYFGPGTRLTVL.

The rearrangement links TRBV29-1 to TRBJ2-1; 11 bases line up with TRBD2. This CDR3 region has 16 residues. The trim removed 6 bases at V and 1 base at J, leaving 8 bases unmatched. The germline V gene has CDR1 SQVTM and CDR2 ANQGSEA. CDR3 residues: CSVELTSGESYNEQFF. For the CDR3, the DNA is TGCAGCGTCGAACTGACTAGCGGGGAGTCCTACAATGAGCAGTTCTTC.